This TCR beta chain is drawn from a study of cytotoxic CD8 clonotypes in ibrutinib-treated CLL. Study findings and constraints: Timing of sampling differed between sustained-remission and progressing patients.

About this clone: The antigen remains undetermined.

V lost 4 bases to trimming and J lost 2 bases, with 10 bases between them. The CDR3 is 14 amino acids. Germline assignment: CDR1 SNHLY and CDR2 FYNNEI. TCRdb's copy holds only in-frame clones and misses some; the assay was immunoSEQ multiplex PCR. Here the sample spans around 50,000 clones, around three fifths being singletons. TCR beta library input comprised roughly 2 micrograms of genomic DNA from cryopreserved PBMCs. The sample here was PBMCs, taken after 24 months of ibrutinib treatment. The chain combines TRBV2 with TRBJ2-3; D remains unclear. The clonotype comes from a human donor with chronic lymphocytic leukemia. CDR3 DNA: TGTGCCAGCAGTGTTTGGTACTCCACAGATACGCAGTATTTT. Residues: CASSVWYSTDTQYF.